The clone carrying this T cell receptor (beta chain) was detected only a few times. The antigen remains undetermined. Compared with germline, one end of the junction differs, possibly owing to a read error. The data derive from a study of metastatic and nonmetastatic thyroid tumors. Original analysis: In papillary thyroid cancer, a distant-metastasis classifier was built using CDR3 differences across clinicopathological groups. TCRdb re-called the PCR reads via MiXCR. The V and J calls come from TCRdb's annotation, not from the publication. This sample yields about 27,000 clones, of which approximately 15% are seen a single time; approximately 15% belongs to the top ten. General study points: Reports indicated that malignant thyroid tumors showed significantly higher TCR beta diversity than benign nodules did, in blood and tumor.

Prior to thyroid surgery, none of the patients had received any treatment. The germline gives CDR1 MRHNA, CDR2 SNTAGT. The CDR3 spans 14 residues. The sample comprised blood. V and J are TRBV6-4 and TRBJ2-6; a possible D gene is TRBD1 (5 bases). The receptor comes from a male donor with papillary thyroid cancer or a benign thyroid nodule (not recorded which). Some clones in this sample may be carry-over from other donors' samples. CDR3 residues: CTSSDSSGANVLTF. The CDR3 bases are TGTACCAGCAGTGACAGCTCTGGGGCTAACGTCCTGACTTTC.